The 11 T cell receptor beta chains given below trace back to one sample, sequenced in a study of T cells expressing NK-cell markers. TCRdb re-analyzed the 5' RACE reads; it lists each CDR3 protein once, without DNA. The sample includes some 340,000 distinct CDR3 sequences. The material sequenced was blood T cells: a sorted CD56 or NKG2C T cell subset, CD4+ or CD8+ T cells, or bulk PBMC T cells (not recorded which). Every receptor here comes from a man aged 18 to 69 in good health.

This chain links TRBV6-1 with TRBJ2-1; TCRdb proposes TRBD2, but this gene call is untestable without DNA. Germline CDR1 and CDR2: MNHNS and SASEGT. The CDR3 totals 15 residues. CDR3 protein: CASSRTGLTYNEQFF.

The rearrangement links TRBV7-2 to TRBJ2-1; TCRdb designates TRBD2, a call that cannot be tested without DNA. The CDR3 is 16 residues long. Germline lookup yields CDR1 SGHTA and CDR2 FQGNSA. The CDR3 reads CASSPRWLASGDEQFF.

The chain joins TRBV28 to TRBJ1-5. There are 15 residues in the CDR3. CDR1 MDHEN and CDR2 SYDVKM come from the germline V gene. The CDR3 protein is CASREFGHGGQPQHF. The variable domain in full, completed from reference TRBV28 and TRBJ1-5, reads DVKVTQSSRYLVKRTGEKVFLECVQDMDHENMFWYRQDPGLGLRLIYFSYDVKMKEKGDIPEGYSVSREKKERFSLILESASTNQTSMYLCASREFGHGGQPQHFGDGTRLSIL.

CDR3 sequence reads: CATSDGTTGGNQPQHF. The genes are TRBV24-1 and TRBJ1-5; TCRdb gives TRBD1 as the D gene, but with no DNA this cannot be confirmed. The length of the CDR3 is 16 residues. Germline CDR1 is KGHDR and CDR2 is SFDVKD.

The chain carries TRBV14 and TRBJ1-4; TCRdb's assignment of TRBD1 cannot be checked, as there is no DNA. The CDR3 consists of 15 residues. Germline V CDR1 and CDR2: SGHDN, FVKESK. CDR3 region: CASSQVAGFGEKLFF.

V is TRBV18 and J is TRBJ1-5. The CDR3 runs 16 residues. In germline, CDR1 is KGHSH, CDR2 LQKENI. The CDR3 sequence: CASSPPHSKGNQPQHF.

The V gene is TRBV5-1, the J gene TRBJ2-5; TCRdb indicates TRBD1, and absent DNA this call remains unverified. The germline V gene encodes CDR1 SGHRS and CDR2 YFSETQ. The CDR3 is made up of 16 amino acids. The CDR3 loop is CASTPVGGMGQETQYF. Drawing the rest from reference TRBV5-1 and TRBJ2-5, the complete variable domain is KAGVTQTPRYLIKTRGQQVTLSCSPISGHRSVSWYQQTPGQGLQFLFEYFSETQRNKGNFPGRFSGRQFSNSRSEMNVSTLELGDSALYLCASTPVGGMGQETQYFGPGTRLLVL.

The chain carries TRBV11-1 and TRBJ2-6. The CDR3 totals 15 residues. Germline V gene data show CDR1 as SGHAT and CDR2 as FQDESV (reference sequence). The CDR3 is CASSRSGSGANVLTF. Supplemented by reference TRBV11-1 and TRBJ2-6, the full variable domain reads EAEVAQSPRYKITEKSQAVAFWCDPISGHATLYWYRQILGQGPELLVQFQDESVVDDSQLPKDRFSAERLKGVDSTLKIQPAELGDSAMYLCASSRSGSGANVLTFGAGSRLTVL.

This sequence joins TRBV20-1 and TRBJ2-5; there is no DNA to check the TCRdb D call of TRBD1. Germline V CDR1 and CDR2: DFQATT, SNEGSKA (reference sequence). This CDR3 comprises 15 residues. The CDR3 loop reads CSARDYGTRQETQYF.

The rearrangement uses TRBV6-6 and TRBJ1-5. Germline loops: CDR1 MNHNY, CDR2 SVGAGI (reference sequence). CDR3 length: 13 residues. CDR3 residues: CASSYAGGQPQHF.

The V gene is TRBV21-1, the J gene TRBJ1-4. TRBV21-1 is a documented pseudogene. This CDR3 region has 15 residues. The CDR3 region is CASSKKGSGIEKLFF.